These 26 T cell receptor beta chains share one sample of origin, sequenced in a study of T-cell reconstitution after alpha-beta-depleted transplantation in children. Unique molecular identifiers were built into the TCRbeta library. TCRdb itself ran the PCR reads through MiXCR, one entry per CDR3 protein. This sample has about a million distinct CDR3 sequences, with about 30% found just once. The sequences come from PBMCs, mostly from graft donor cells, collected 360 days after TCRalphabeta/CD19-depleted stem cell transplant. The origin of the receptors is a boy under two years old who had a stem cell transplant for SCID, so the T cells may come from the graft donor.

The count of this clonotype is one. Here the CDR3 reads CASSLSIRGGRTDTQYF. CDR3 bases: TGCGCCAGCAGCTTAAGCATCCGAGGGGGACGCACAGATACGCAGTATTTT. V gene TRBV5-1 combines with J gene TRBJ2-3, with a possible D match to TRBD1 (6 bases). Germline CDR1 SGHRS, CDR2 YFSETQ. Trimming left V 2 bases short and J 1 base short, with 17 bases between. There are 17 residues in the CDR3.

This clonotype was seen many times. The chain has TRBV29-1 and TRBJ2-3; 10 bases line up with TRBD2. CDR1 is SQVTM, CDR2 ANQGSEA, per germline. This CDR3 comprises 14 residues. V shed 5 bases, J shed 4 bases, and the junction held 6 bases outside the gene matches. The CDR3 DNA follows: TGCAGCGTTACGGGACTAGCGCGATCAGATACGCAGTATTTT. Translation gives CSVTGLARSDTQYF.

This clonotype was observed a few times. The chain is built from TRBV19 and TRBJ2-1; D unclear. The germline CDR1 and CDR2 sequences are LNHDA and SQIVND (reference sequence). Trimming took 5 bases from V and 15 from J, leaving 14 bases between them. This CDR3 comprises 11 residues. CDR3 amino acids: CASSQGSPPFF. CDR3 in DNA: TGTGCCAGTAGTCAAGGCAGTCCCCCGTTCTTC. The full variable domain, completed using reference TRBV19 and TRBJ2-1, is DGGITQSPKYLFRKEGQNVTLSCEQNLNHDAMYWYRQDPGQGLRLIYYSQIVNDFQKGDIAEGYSVSREKKESFPLTVTSAQKNPTAFYLCASSQGSPPFFGPGTRLTVL.

The chain employs TRBV28 and TRBJ1-2; tentative D call: TRBD1 (5 bases). V was pared by 8 bases and J by 6 bases, with 16 bases between. Germline V gives CDR1 MDHEN, CDR2 SYDVKM. The CDR3 is made up of 13 amino acids. The CDR3 protein is CASRPTARDGYTF. The CDR3 bases are TGTGCCAGCCGCCCGACAGCGAGGGATGGCTACACCTTC.

The chain links TRBV24-1 to TRBJ2-2; D might be TRBD2 (6 bases). Germline lookup yields CDR1 KGHDR and CDR2 SFDVKD. Trimming took off 5 bases at V and 6 bases at J, with 24 bases between the two ends. The CDR3 is 18 residues long. The CDR3 DNA sequence: TGTGCCACCAGTGGTCCGCGCGGGGACCGCCCAGGGCCCGGGGAGCTGTTTTTT. Amino acid sequence: CATSGPRGDRPGPGELFF.

The chain joins TRBV20-1 to TRBJ1-1, with TRBD1 as a possible D gene (5 bases). V was cut by 1 base and J by 4 bases, with 19 bases left in between. The CDR3 length is 16 residues. Per the germline V gene, CDR1 is DFQATT and CDR2 is SNEGSKA (reference sequence). In DNA form, the CDR3 reads TGCAGTGCTAGAGGTTTCCCCGGGACGTTGAGCACTGAAGCTTTCTTT. Protein sequence: CSARGFPGTLSTEAFF.

This chain uses TRBV11-2 with TRBJ2-2; D not certain. This CDR3 comprises 15 residues. V lost 2 bases, J lost 2 bases, and 9 bases lay in between. CDR1 and CDR2 from the germline V gene are SGHAT and FQNNGV. The CDR3 DNA reads as TGTGCCAGCAGCTTATTTTCACTTAACACCGGGGAGCTGTTTTTT. Protein: CASSLFSLNTGELFF.

This clonotype was found a few times. CDR3 sequence: CASRPQTGTYEQYF. The DNA for the CDR3 is TGTGCCAGCAGGCCCCAGACAGGGACCTACGAGCAGTACTTC. The chain uses TRBV12-3 or TRBV12-4 and TRBJ2-7; 7 nucleotides match TRBD1. The CDR3 loop spans 14 amino acids. V lost 6 bases to trimming and J lost 2 bases; unmatched junction nucleotides: 7.

The chain couples TRBV12-3 or TRBV12-4 to TRBJ2-1, with 7 bases fitting TRBD2. The junction had 9 bases not matched to a gene; V was cut back by 3 bases and J by 1 base. CDR3 length: 17 amino acids. The CDR3 loop reads CASSFSRAGLSYNEQFF. The DNA of the CDR3 is TGTGCCAGCAGTTTCTCCAGAGCGGGGCTTTCCTACAATGAGCAGTTCTTC.

This clonotype appeared a few times. This chain connects TRBV29-1 to TRBJ2-3, with no clear D. From germline, CDR1 is SQVTM and CDR2 ANQGSEA. V lost 6 bases and J 2 bases, leaving 15 bases between the germline ends. The CDR3 has 14 amino acids. This chain's CDR3 is CSVADGYLTDTQYF. In DNA, the CDR3 is TGCAGCGTCGCGGACGGCTACCTCACAGATACGCAGTATTTT.

This clonotype was observed a handful of times. The J gene is TRBJ2-2, the V gene TRBV15, with 8 bases that match TRBD1. After removal of 4 bases from V and 6 bases from J, the junction contained 10 bases not matched to a gene. CDR1 is LNHNV and CDR2 is YYDKDF in the germline V gene (reference sequence). The CDR3 contains 16 residues. The DNA of the CDR3 is TGTGCCACCAGCACATTTAGTACGACAGGGGCCGGGGAGCTGTTTTTT. It is translated as CATSTFSTTGAGELFF.

This clonotype was counted only a few times. The chain uses TRBV6-6 and TRBJ2-7; D not certain. Trimming took 5 bases from V and 2 from J, leaving 7 bases between them. The CDR3 covers 12 residues. Germline loops: CDR1 MNHNY, CDR2 SVGAGI (reference sequence). The DNA of the CDR3 is TGTGCCAGCAGTAAAACAGCCTACGAGCAGTACTTC. Protein product: CASSKTAYEQYF.

This clonotype was counted a few times. The chain uses TRBV5-5 and TRBJ2-3; D remains unclear. The ends were cut back, 0 bases at V and 2 bases at J, with 10 bases in the middle. CDR1 and CDR2 from the germline V gene are SGHKS and YYEKEE (reference sequence). The CDR3 totals 15 residues. CDR3 nucleotides: TGTGCCAGCAGCTTGGGCACTCGTATCACAGATACGCAGTATTTT. Translated, it gives CASSLGTRITDTQYF.

This clonotype turned up a few times. The rearrangement uses TRBV7-2 and TRBJ1-1, with no clear D. This CDR3 is 12 amino acids long. Germline assignment: CDR1 SGHTA and CDR2 FQGNSA. Trimming took off 1 base at V and 7 bases at J, with 7 bases between the two ends. The CDR3 sequence: CASSLGAGEAFF. In DNA, the CDR3 is TGTGCCAGCAGCTTAGGTGCAGGTGAAGCTTTCTTT.

This clonotype was detected a few times. The chain uses TRBV6-2 or TRBV6-3 and TRBJ2-5, with 13 bases that match TRBD2. Germline CDR1 is MNHEY and CDR2 is SVGEGT. V lost 6 bases to trimming and J lost 2 bases; unmatched junction nucleotides: 3. This CDR3 is built from 15 residues. The CDR3 here is CASSRTSGRQETQYF. The DNA of the CDR3 is TGTGCCAGCAGCCGGACTAGCGGGAGACAAGAGACCCAGTACTTC.

The sample holds a few counts of this clonotype. The chain combines TRBV28 with TRBJ2-3; no reliable D call. V lost 8 bases and J 4 bases, leaving 19 bases between the germline ends. From germline, CDR1 is MDHEN and CDR2 SYDVKM. This CDR3 is 15 amino acids long. The CDR3 here is CASQNYLDFPDTQYF. The CDR3 DNA reads as TGTGCCAGCCAAAACTATCTCGATTTCCCAGATACGCAGTATTTT.

This chain links TRBV7-9 with TRBJ1-2; a weak D match, TRBD1 (5 bases). V dropped 5 bases and J dropped 0 bases, with 13 bases sitting between them. Germline lookup yields CDR1 SEHNR and CDR2 FQNEAQ (reference sequence). CDR3 length: 15 residues. The CDR3 here is CASSAFRGANYGYTF. CDR3 sequence (DNA): TGTGCCAGCAGCGCCTTCCGGGGCGCTAACTATGGCTACACCTTC.

This clonotype showed up just a few times. This chain connects TRBV10-3 to TRBJ2-3; 7 bases map to TRBD1. The length of the CDR3 is 14 residues. J was trimmed by 0 bases and V by 6 bases; bases with no gene match: 3. The germline gives CDR1 ENHRY, CDR2 SYGVKD. For the CDR3, the DNA is TGTGCCATCAGGGGGGACAGAAGCACAGATACGCAGTATTTT. It translates to CAIRGDRSTDTQYF.

The rearrangement uses TRBV15 and TRBJ2-1; D not certain. Germline V gene data show CDR1 as LNHNV and CDR2 as YYDKDF (reference sequence). The V end was cut by 0 bases, the J end by 5 bases, with 11 bases between. There are 15 residues in the CDR3. The CDR3 sequence: CATSRDPGRNNEQFF. The CDR3 region has the DNA TGTGCCACCAGCAGAGATCCCGGCAGGAACAATGAGCAGTTCTTC.

This clonotype was seen only a few times. The CDR3 loop is CASSTAGTHADTQYF. Written as DNA, the CDR3 is TGTGCCAGCAGTACAGCGGGGACCCATGCAGATACGCAGTATTTT. The chain uses TRBV28 and TRBJ2-3; TRBD2 aligns across 7 bases. The germline V gene has CDR1 MDHEN and CDR2 SYDVKM. This CDR3 region has 15 residues. V dropped 5 bases and J dropped 4; count of bases not matched to a gene: 9.

This clonotype occurred a few times. This chain joins TRBV20-1 and TRBJ2-7, with 8 bases identical to TRBD2. J was trimmed by 6 bases and V by 3 bases; bases with no gene match: 7. The germline gives CDR1 DFQATT, CDR2 SNEGSKA (reference sequence). The CDR3 is 13 amino acids. The CDR3: CSASIRAGGEQYF. In nucleotides, the CDR3 is TGCAGTGCTAGCATTAGGGCGGGAGGCGAGCAGTACTTC.

This clonotype was detected a few times. This chain connects TRBV5-1 to TRBJ2-7; D possibly uses TRBD1 or TRBD2 (5 bases each). CDR3 length equals 14 residues. The V and J ends lost 3 bases and 0 bases respectively, with 10 bases between them. Germline lookup yields CDR1 SGHRS and CDR2 YFSETQ. CDR3 sequence: CASSSGHSSYEQYF. The CDR3 bases are TGCGCCAGCAGCTCGGGGCACAGCTCCTACGAGCAGTACTTC.

V gene TRBV4-1 combines with J gene TRBJ2-5; D gene ambiguous. Germline loops: CDR1 MGHRA, CDR2 YSYEKL. Deletions cut 1 base from V and 7 bases from J, with 10 bases between. The CDR3 spans 13 residues. The CDR3 sequence: CASSQGSTGTQYF. CDR3 DNA sequence: TGCGCCAGCAGCCAAGGTTCGACGGGGACCCAGTACTTC.

The sample holds a few counts of this clonotype. The chain employs TRBV28 and TRBJ2-7; no definite D call. The CDR3 totals 12 residues. Trimming removed 3 bases at V and 7 bases at J, with 10 bases between. Looked up from germline, CDR1 is MDHEN and CDR2 is SYDVKM. The CDR3 coding sequence is TGTGCCAGCAGTTTGGTAGTTTGGGAGCAGTACTTC. Encoded protein: CASSLVVWEQYF.

The J gene is TRBJ2-1, the V gene TRBV7-2, with a weak D call TRBD2 (6 bases). Germline V gene sequence: CDR1 SGHTA, CDR2 FQGNSA. This CDR3 spans 16 amino acids. The germline V and J ends were trimmed by 3 bases and 6 bases, with 18 bases remaining between them. CDR3 sequence: CASSFIVARRGNEQFF. The CDR3 coding sequence is TGTGCCAGCAGCTTTATCGTCGCTCGGCGGGGCAATGAGCAGTTCTTC. Based on the CDR3 plus reference TRBV7-2 and TRBJ2-1, the full variable domain is GAGVSQSPSNKVTEKGKDVELRCDPISGHTALYWYRQSLGQGLEFLIYFQGNSAPDKSGLPSDRFSAERTGGSVSTLTIQRTQQEDSAVYLCASSFIVARRGNEQFFGPGTRLTVL.

The count of this clonotype is one. One junction end does not reproduce the germline sequence, and a read error may be involved. The chain combines TRBV6-1 with TRBJ1-1; D may be TRBD1 (6 bases). There are 14 residues in the CDR3. Germline-derived CDR1 and CDR2 are MNHNS and SASEGT. The CDR3 coding sequence is TGTGCCAGCAGTGCACAGGGAAAGAACCCTGAAGCTTTCTTT. This translates into CASSAQGKNPEAFF.